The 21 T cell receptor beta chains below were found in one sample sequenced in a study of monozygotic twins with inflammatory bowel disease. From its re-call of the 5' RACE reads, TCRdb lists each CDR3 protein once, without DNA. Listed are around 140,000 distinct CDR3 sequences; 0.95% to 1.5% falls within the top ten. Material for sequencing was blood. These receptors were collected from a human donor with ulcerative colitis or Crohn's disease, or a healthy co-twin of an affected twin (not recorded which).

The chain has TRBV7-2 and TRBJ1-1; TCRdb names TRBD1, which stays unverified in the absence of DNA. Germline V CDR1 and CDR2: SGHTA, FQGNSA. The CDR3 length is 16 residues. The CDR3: CASSLGDRGFHTEAFF.

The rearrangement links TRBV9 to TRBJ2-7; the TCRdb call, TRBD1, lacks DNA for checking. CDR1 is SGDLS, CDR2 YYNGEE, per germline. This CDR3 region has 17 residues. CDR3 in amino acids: CASSVNPAQVVPYEQYF.

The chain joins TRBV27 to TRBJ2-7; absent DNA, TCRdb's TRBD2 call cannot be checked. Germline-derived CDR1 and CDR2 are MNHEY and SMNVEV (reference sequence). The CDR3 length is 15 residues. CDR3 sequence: CASRSSGASSYEQYF.

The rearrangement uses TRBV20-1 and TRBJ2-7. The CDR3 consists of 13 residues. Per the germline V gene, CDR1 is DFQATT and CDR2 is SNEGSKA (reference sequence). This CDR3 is CSARDGSSYEQYF.

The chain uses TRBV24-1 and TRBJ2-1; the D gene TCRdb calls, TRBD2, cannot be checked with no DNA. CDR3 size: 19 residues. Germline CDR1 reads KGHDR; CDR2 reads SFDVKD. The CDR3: CATGSTSGRSPLIYNEQFF.

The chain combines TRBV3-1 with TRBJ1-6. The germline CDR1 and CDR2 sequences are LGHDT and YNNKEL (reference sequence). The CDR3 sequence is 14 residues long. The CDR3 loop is CASSQGLNPSPLHF.

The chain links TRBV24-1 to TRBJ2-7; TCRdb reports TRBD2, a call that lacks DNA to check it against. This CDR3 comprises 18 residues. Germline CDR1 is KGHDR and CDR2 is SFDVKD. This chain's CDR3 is CATSDSGTSGNLPYEQYF.

CDR3 sequence reads: CASSADRVGELFF. The chain joins TRBV6-4 to TRBJ2-2; without DNA, the TCRdb call of TRBD1 cannot be checked. This CDR3 comprises 13 residues. Germline V gives CDR1 MRHNA, CDR2 SNTAGT.

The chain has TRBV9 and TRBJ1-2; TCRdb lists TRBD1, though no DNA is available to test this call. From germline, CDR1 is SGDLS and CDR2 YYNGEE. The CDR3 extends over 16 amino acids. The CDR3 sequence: CASSTGQGRANYGYTF.

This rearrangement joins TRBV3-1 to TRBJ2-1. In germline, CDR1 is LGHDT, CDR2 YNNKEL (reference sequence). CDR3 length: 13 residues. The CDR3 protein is CASSQNSNNEQFF.

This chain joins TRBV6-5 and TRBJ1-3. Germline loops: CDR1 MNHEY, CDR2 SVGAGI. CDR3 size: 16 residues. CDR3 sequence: CASSYGQTSSGNTIYF.

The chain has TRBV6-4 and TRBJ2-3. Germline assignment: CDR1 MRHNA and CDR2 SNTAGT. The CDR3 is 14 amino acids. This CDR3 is CASSDSSPPFWQYF.

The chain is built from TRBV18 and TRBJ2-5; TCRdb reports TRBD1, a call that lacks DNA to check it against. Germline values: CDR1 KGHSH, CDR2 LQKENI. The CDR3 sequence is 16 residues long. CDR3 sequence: CASSPPGPVGAETQYF.

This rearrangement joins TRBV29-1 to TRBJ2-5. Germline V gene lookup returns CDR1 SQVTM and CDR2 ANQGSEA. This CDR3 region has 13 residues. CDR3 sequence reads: CSVDRVRQETQYF.

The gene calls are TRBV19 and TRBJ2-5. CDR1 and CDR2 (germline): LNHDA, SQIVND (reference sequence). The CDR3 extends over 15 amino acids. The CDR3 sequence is CASSVGGIHVATQYF. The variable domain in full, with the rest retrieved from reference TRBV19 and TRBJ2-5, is DGGITQSPKYLFRKEGQNVTLSCEQNLNHDAMYWYRQDPGQGLRLIYYSQIVNDFQKGDIAEGYSVSREKKESFPLTVTSAQKNPTAFYLCASSVGGIHVATQYFGPGTRLLVL.

Here the CDR3 reads CASSTGSGRPNNEQFF. V and J are TRBV5-1 and TRBJ2-1; lacking DNA, the TRBD2 call made by TCRdb goes unchecked. The CDR3 is 16 amino acids. Germline V gene sequence: CDR1 SGHRS, CDR2 YFSETQ. The whole variable domain, filled in from reference TRBV5-1 and TRBJ2-1, reads KAGVTQTPRYLIKTRGQQVTLSCSPISGHRSVSWYQQTPGQGLQFLFEYFSETQRNKGNFPGRFSGRQFSNSRSEMNVSTLELGDSALYLCASSTGSGRPNNEQFFGPGTRLTVL.

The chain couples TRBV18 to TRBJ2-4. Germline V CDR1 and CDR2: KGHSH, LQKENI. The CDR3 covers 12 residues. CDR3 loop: CASSPEENIQYF.

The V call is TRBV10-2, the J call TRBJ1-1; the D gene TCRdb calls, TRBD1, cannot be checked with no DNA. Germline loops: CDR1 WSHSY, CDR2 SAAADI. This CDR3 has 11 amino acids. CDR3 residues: CAIVQGTEAFF.

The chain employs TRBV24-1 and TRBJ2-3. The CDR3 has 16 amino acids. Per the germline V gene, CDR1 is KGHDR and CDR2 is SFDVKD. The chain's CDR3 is CATSEHTELGTDTQYF.

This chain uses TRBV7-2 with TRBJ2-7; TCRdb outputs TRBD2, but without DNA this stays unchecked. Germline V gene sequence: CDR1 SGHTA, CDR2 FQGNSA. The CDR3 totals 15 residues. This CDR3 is CASSSSTGGLGEQYF.

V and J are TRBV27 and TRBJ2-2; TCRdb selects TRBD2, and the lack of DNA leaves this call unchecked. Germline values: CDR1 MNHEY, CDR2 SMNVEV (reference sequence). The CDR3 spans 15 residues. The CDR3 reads CASRESGSYTGELFF.